Listed here are 30 T cell receptor beta chains from one sample, sequenced in a study of T cells in localized non-small cell lung cancer (dated by TCRdb to the early 2020s). Library preparation employed the immunoSEQ multiplex PCR assay. TCRdb took this table from immuneACCESS and kept in-frame rearrangements with V and J called. Such tables lack part of the clones; where checked against another copy, unresolved V genes explain under half of the gap, and the rest is unexplained. Recorded for this sample are under 150,000 clones; about 90% of them occurred a single time. Around 1.7% of the sample comes from the top ten. The specimen comprised peripheral blood, sampled before any cancer treatment. These TCRs come from a female donor over 55 with stage I lung adenocarcinoma.

This sequence joins TRBV4-2 and TRBJ2-1, with 15 bases aligning to TRBD2. Germline CDR1 reads LGHNA; CDR2 reads YNFKEQ. V was clipped by 6 bases and J by 10 bases; unmatched bases: 13. This CDR3 region has 17 residues. The DNA of the CDR3 is TGTGCCAGCAGTCAGGGACTAGCGGGAGGCCAGGCTGGGGAGCAGTTCTTC. Protein sequence: CASSQGLAGGQAGEQFF.

The table lists this clone with a count of one. The CDR3 DNA follows: TGTGCCAGCAGCGGACCCGGGACTAGTCTGTCAGATGAGCAGTTCTTC. It yields the protein CASSGPGTSLSDEQFF. The rearrangement links TRBV9 to TRBJ2-1; 8 positions match TRBD2. V was clipped by 3 bases and J by 8 bases; unmatched bases: 13. The CDR3 consists of 16 residues. Germline CDR1 reads SGDLS; CDR2 reads YYNGEE.

The V call is TRBV9, the J call TRBJ2-5; 7 bases agree with TRBD1. Trimming cost V 4 bases and J 3 bases; bases outside gene matches: 9. Germline loops: CDR1 SGDLS, CDR2 YYNGEE. CDR3 size: 15 residues. CDR3 nucleotides: TGTGCCAGCAGCCCGACGGACAGGCTTGAAGAGACCCAGTACTTC. Its protein is CASSPTDRLEETQYF.

V usage is TRBV2 and J usage is TRBJ2-7; 7 positions agree with TRBD2. V shed 6 bases, J shed 2 bases, and the junction held 10 bases outside the gene matches. Germline values: CDR1 SNHLY, CDR2 FYNNEI. CDR3 length equals 15 residues. The CDR3 spells CASRGREGWPYEQYF. CDR3 sequence (DNA): TGTGCCAGCAGGGGGAGGGAGGGCTGGCCCTACGAGCAGTACTTC.

About this clone: Other DNA sequences within the sample encode an identical CDR3. This chain links TRBV18 with TRBJ1-1; D not resolved. V gave up 0 bases and J gave up 2 bases, with 4 bases separating them. CDR3 length equals 13 residues. Germline loops: CDR1 KGHSH, CDR2 LQKENI. The CDR3 DNA sequence: TGTGCCAGCTCACCACCCGGTAACACTGAAGCTTTCTTT. This gives the protein CASSPPGNTEAFF.

V and J are TRBV6-5 and TRBJ1-1; no reliable D call. Per the germline V gene, CDR1 is MNHEY and CDR2 is SVGAGI. The CDR3 runs 14 residues. Trimming shortened V by 10 bases and J by 4 bases, and 19 bases separated the two germline ends. The CDR3 is CATKARDYGTEAFF. The DNA for the CDR3 is TGTGCCACCAAGGCTAGAGACTACGGCACTGAAGCTTTCTTT.

The V and J genes are TRBV5-1 and TRBJ2-7; 7 bases are shared with TRBD1. Trimming removed 0 bases from V and 3 bases from J; junction bases left unmatched: 3. The CDR3 covers 14 residues. Germline V gene lookup returns CDR1 SGHRS and CDR2 YFSETQ. The CDR3 DNA follows: TGCGCCAGCAGCTTGGGACAGGGTGACTACGAGCAGTACTTC. This codes for CASSLGQGDYEQYF.

The chain links TRBV28 to TRBJ2-3, with 7 bases fitting TRBD2. The CDR3 spans 16 residues. V was pared by 0 bases and J by 0 bases, with 3 bases of the junction left unmatched. Germline CDR1 is MDHEN and CDR2 is SYDVKM. The CDR3 nucleotides read TGTGCCAGCAGTTTATGGGGAGCGGGAAGCACAGATACGCAGTATTTT. This sequence encodes CASSLWGAGSTDTQYF.

The V gene is TRBV28, the J gene TRBJ2-3; D is unresolved. Between the trimmed V and J ends, which lost 6 bases and 1 base, there was a span of 8 bases. This CDR3 has 13 residues. Germline values: CDR1 MDHEN, CDR2 SYDVKM. The CDR3 here is CASRQEGTDTQYF. CDR3 in DNA: TGTGCCAGCAGACAAGAGGGCACAGATACGCAGTATTTT.

This chain connects TRBV9 to TRBJ2-2, with a tentative D call TRBD2 (6 bases). The length of the CDR3 is 18 residues. CDR1 is SGDLS, CDR2 YYNGEE, per germline. The germline V and J ends were trimmed by 4 bases and 5 bases, with 24 bases remaining between them. CDR3 sequence (DNA): TGTGCCAGCAGCTCCCCCTTCGGGACTTCCAAAGGGACCGGGGAGCTGTTTTTT. It codes for CASSSPFGTSKGTGELFF. The entire variable domain, with the rest obtained from reference TRBV9 and TRBJ2-2, is as follows: DSGVTQTPKHLITATGQRVTLRCSPRSGDLSVYWYQQSLDQGLQFLIQYYNGEERAKGNILERFSAQQFPDLHSELNLSSLELGDSALYFCASSSPFGTSKGTGELFFGEGSRLTVL.

The J gene is TRBJ1-1, the V gene TRBV28, with D tentatively TRBD1 (5 bases). The CDR3 consists of 14 residues. Trimming took 5 bases from V and 5 from J, leaving 15 bases between them. The germline V gene has CDR1 MDHEN and CDR2 SYDVKM. CDR3 in DNA: TGTGCCAGCAGTCGGGGGGGTGAATGGACTGAAGCTTTCTTT. It codes for CASSRGGEWTEAFF.

This chain connects TRBV9 to TRBJ1-2, with unresolved D. Germline loops: CDR1 SGDLS, CDR2 YYNGEE. Trimming removed 0 bases from V and 7 bases from J, with 10 bases in between. CDR3 size: 13 residues. The DNA of the CDR3 is TGTGCCAGCAGCGTAGTAGGGTTCTCTGGCTACACCTTC. It codes for CASSVVGFSGYTF.

The V and J genes are TRBV11-2 and TRBJ2-3, with D tentatively TRBD1 or TRBD2 (6 bases each). V was trimmed by 1 base and J by 4 bases, leaving 12 bases between them. The CDR3 totals 15 residues. Germline assignment: CDR1 SGHAT and CDR2 FQNNGV. The CDR3, as DNA: TGTGCCAGCAGCTTAGGGGTAGGGGGGTCAGATACGCAGTATTTT. This sequence encodes CASSLGVGGSDTQYF.

This clone was seen once. The rearrangement links TRBV5-1 to TRBJ2-7; 10 bases are a match to TRBD1. This CDR3 is built from 13 residues. Trimming cost V 4 bases and J 6 bases; bases outside gene matches: 4. Germline-derived CDR1 and CDR2 are SGHRS and YFSETQ. CDR3 in DNA: TGCGCCAGCAGCAGGGGACAGGGGACCGAGCAGTACTTC. Translation: CASSRGQGTEQYF.

The chain uses TRBV5-8 and TRBJ2-5, with a tentative D call TRBD1 (6 bases). Germline CDR1 reads SGHTS; CDR2 reads YDEGEE. Trimming cost V 4 bases and J 2 bases, with 12 bases left between them. CDR3 length equals 14 residues. The CDR3 sequence: CASSLGQHQETQYF. The CDR3 DNA reads as TGTGCCAGCAGCCTCGGACAGCATCAAGAGACCCAGTACTTC.

V gene TRBV28 combines with J gene TRBJ1-1; unclear D gene. The germline gives CDR1 MDHEN, CDR2 SYDVKM. Trimming removed 7 bases from V and 1 base from J, with 13 bases in between. The CDR3 runs 14 residues. The CDR3 protein is CASNPAGRNTEAFF. For the CDR3, the DNA is TGTGCCAGCAACCCCGCCGGACGGAACACTGAAGCTTTCTTT.

The count of this clone is one. The chain has TRBV11-2 and TRBJ2-5; 9 bases align to TRBD1. J was trimmed by 0 bases and V by 5 bases; bases with no gene match: 4. CDR3 length equals 15 residues. Germline V lookup: CDR1 SGHAT, CDR2 FQNNGV. The CDR3 spells CASSLGQGNQETQYF. Written as DNA, the CDR3 is TGTGCCAGCAGCCTTGGACAGGGGAACCAAGAGACCCAGTACTTC.

This chain joins TRBV2 and TRBJ2-5, with D unresolved. The end of the DNA is better explained by TRBJ2-7, so the J call may be wrong. This CDR3 contains 12 residues. Looked up from germline, CDR1 is SNHLY and CDR2 is FYNNEI. The CDR3 spells CASSEGYYEQYF. In nucleotides, the CDR3 is TGTGCCAGCAGTGAAGGATACTACGAGCAGTACTTC.

This chain links TRBV5-4 with TRBJ2-2, with 14 positions matching TRBD2. V was pared by 4 bases and J by 5 bases, with 7 bases of the junction left unmatched. The CDR3 runs to 17 residues. CDR1 and CDR2 (germline): SGHNT, YYREEE (reference sequence). The CDR3 coding sequence is TGTGCCAGCAGCATCGGGACTAGCGGGAGCCGGACCGGGGAGCTGTTTTTT. The encoded protein is CASSIGTSGSRTGELFF.

This rearrangement joins TRBV6-1 to TRBJ1-2; 9 bases are a match to TRBD1. Germline V CDR1 and CDR2: MNHNS, SASEGT. V was pared by 6 bases and J by 4 bases, with 9 bases of the junction left unmatched. The CDR3 has 15 amino acids. CDR3 sequence (DNA): TGTGCCAGCAGGGAACCGGGACAGGGCTCCTATGGCTACACCTTC. Its protein is CASREPGQGSYGYTF.

The V gene is TRBV10-3, the J gene TRBJ1-3; D remains unclear. The germline gives CDR1 ENHRY, CDR2 SYGVKD. The V end was cut by 6 bases, the J end by 0 bases, with 9 bases between. The length of the CDR3 is 14 residues. The CDR3 loop is CAISPEYSGNTIYF. The CDR3 region has the DNA TGTGCCATCAGCCCCGAGTACTCTGGAAACACCATATATTTT.

The gene calls are TRBV11-2 and TRBJ1-2; D may be TRBD1 (5 bases). CDR1 SGHAT and CDR2 FQNNGV come from the germline V gene. The CDR3 consists of 14 residues. Trimming left V 8 bases short and J 4 bases short, with 17 bases between. As DNA, the CDR3 is TGTGCCAGCGCCCCCGTGACAGATTTCTATGGCTACACCTTC. The encoded protein is CASAPVTDFYGYTF.

The chain is built from TRBV5-1 and TRBJ1-1, with a weak D call TRBD1 (6 bases). The CDR3 spans 16 residues. V gave up 4 bases and J gave up 4 bases, with 20 bases separating them. Germline CDR1 SGHRS, CDR2 YFSETQ. The CDR3 protein is CASSTGQSSMGTEAFF. The CDR3 bases are TGCGCCAGCAGCACCGGACAGAGTAGTATGGGCACTGAAGCTTTCTTT.

This chain joins TRBV16 and TRBJ1-2, with a possible D match to TRBD1 (5 bases). Between the trimmed V and J ends, which lost 5 bases and 4 bases, there was a span of 17 bases. This CDR3 spans 15 amino acids. Germline CDR1 KGHSY, CDR2 FQNENV. CDR3 protein: CASSEYQGGRYGYTF. In nucleotides, the CDR3 is TGTGCCAGCAGCGAATATCAGGGAGGGCGCTATGGCTACACCTTC.

The CDR3 protein is CASSLGHRFKGVNQPQHF. The DNA of the CDR3 is TGTGCCAGCAGCTTGGGACACCGATTCAAAGGGGTCAATCAGCCCCAGCATTTT. V is TRBV21-1 and J is TRBJ1-5; the table names TRBD1, a call not compared with the DNA. TRBV21-1 is marked as a pseudogene. This CDR3 contains 18 residues.

On this clone: Mismatch with germline at one junction end may stem from a read error. The genes are TRBV7-7 and TRBJ2-3; 7 nucleotides agree with TRBD2. This CDR3 is built from 15 residues. Germline V gives CDR1 SSHAT, CDR2 FNYEAQ (reference sequence). The CDR3 DNA follows: TGTGCTAGCAGCTTACTGGCGGGAGGCACAGATACGCAGTATTTT. Translating gives CASSLLAGGTDTQYF. The full variable domain, in which reference TRBV7-7 and TRBJ2-3 provide the parts outside the CDR3, is GAGVSQSPRYKVTKRGQDVTLRCDPISSHATLYWYQQALGQGPEFLTYFNYEAQPDKSGLPSDRFSAERPEGSISTLTIQRTEQRDSAMYRCASSLLAGGTDTQYFGPGTRLTVL.

V and J are TRBV28 and TRBJ2-7; a possible D gene is TRBD1 (5 bases). The CDR3 extends over 14 amino acids. V lost 8 bases and J lost 5, with 19 bases in between. Germline V lookup: CDR1 MDHEN, CDR2 SYDVKM. As DNA, the CDR3 is TGTGCCAGCGTTACATCCTCAAAGGGGAACGAGCAGTACTTC. Translating gives CASVTSSKGNEQYF.

The gene calls are TRBV6-1 and TRBJ2-1; D may be TRBD2 (6 bases). Germline V gene sequence: CDR1 MNHNS, CDR2 SASEGT. V lost 3 bases to trimming and J lost 8 bases, with 11 bases between them. This CDR3 region has 13 residues. CDR3 DNA: TGTGCCAGCAGTGATGGCGGGGCCTATGAGCAGTTCTTC. It translates to CASSDGGAYEQFF.

The V and J genes are TRBV2 and TRBJ1-2; D is undetermined. This CDR3 contains 13 residues. With 6 bases removed from V and 8 bases from J, the gap between germline ends came to 16 bases. Per the germline V gene, CDR1 is SNHLY and CDR2 is FYNNEI. The CDR3 bases are TGTGCCAGCAGCGCGGACTCAATTGGGGGCTACACCTTC. Residues: CASSADSIGGYTF.

The chain employs TRBV19 and TRBJ1-1; possibly TRBD1 for D (5 bases). From germline, CDR1 is LNHDA and CDR2 SQIVND (reference sequence). CDR3 length: 17 amino acids. The V and J ends lost 1 base and 2 bases respectively, with 17 bases between them. CDR3 in amino acids: CASSIGTRRRLNTEAFF. The DNA of the CDR3 is TGTGCCAGTAGTATAGGGACACGACGCCGCCTCAACACTGAAGCTTTCTTT. Based on the CDR3 plus reference TRBV19 and TRBJ1-1, the full variable domain is DGGITQSPKYLFRKEGQNVTLSCEQNLNHDAMYWYRQDPGQGLRLIYYSQIVNDFQKGDIAEGYSVSREKKESFPLTVTSAQKNPTAFYLCASSIGTRRRLNTEAFFGQGTRLTVV.